The clone carrying this T cell receptor (beta chain) was found a few times. The PCR used 60 Vbeta and 13 Jbeta primers. Using immunoSEQ multiplex PCR, the repertoire was profiled, and TCRdb retains in-frame clones only, with some absent. Of 120,000 to 150,000 clones in the sample, roughly 80% were seen once. The data derive from a study of cytomegalovirus exposure and HLA in healthy donors. The sequence was obtained from a woman between 40 and 55 years old in good health and CMV-seropositive. Sequencing input: PBMCs.

The CDR3 DNA reads as TGTGCCAGCAGTTACTTCGGACAGGGTGGGACCCAGTACTTC. Its protein product is CASSYFGQGGTQYF. This chain joins TRBV6-6 and TRBJ2-5; 8 nucleotides agree with TRBD1. Germline CDR1 MNHNY, CDR2 SVGAGI (reference sequence). The trim removed 1 base at V and 7 bases at J, leaving 5 bases unmatched. The CDR3 loop spans 14 amino acids.